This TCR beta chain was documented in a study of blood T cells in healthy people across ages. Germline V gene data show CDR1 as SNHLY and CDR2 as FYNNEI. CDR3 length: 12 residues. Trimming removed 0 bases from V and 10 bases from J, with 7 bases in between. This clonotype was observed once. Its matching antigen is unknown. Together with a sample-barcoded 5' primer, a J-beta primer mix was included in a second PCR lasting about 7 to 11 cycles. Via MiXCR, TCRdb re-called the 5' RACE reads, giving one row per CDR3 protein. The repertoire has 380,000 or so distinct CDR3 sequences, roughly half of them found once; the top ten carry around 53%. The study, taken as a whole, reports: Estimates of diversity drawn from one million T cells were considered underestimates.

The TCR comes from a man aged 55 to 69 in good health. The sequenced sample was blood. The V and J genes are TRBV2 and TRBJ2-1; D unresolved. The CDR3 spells CASSEAHPEQFF. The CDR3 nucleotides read TGTGCCAGCAGTGAAGCTCACCCCGAGCAGTTCTTC.